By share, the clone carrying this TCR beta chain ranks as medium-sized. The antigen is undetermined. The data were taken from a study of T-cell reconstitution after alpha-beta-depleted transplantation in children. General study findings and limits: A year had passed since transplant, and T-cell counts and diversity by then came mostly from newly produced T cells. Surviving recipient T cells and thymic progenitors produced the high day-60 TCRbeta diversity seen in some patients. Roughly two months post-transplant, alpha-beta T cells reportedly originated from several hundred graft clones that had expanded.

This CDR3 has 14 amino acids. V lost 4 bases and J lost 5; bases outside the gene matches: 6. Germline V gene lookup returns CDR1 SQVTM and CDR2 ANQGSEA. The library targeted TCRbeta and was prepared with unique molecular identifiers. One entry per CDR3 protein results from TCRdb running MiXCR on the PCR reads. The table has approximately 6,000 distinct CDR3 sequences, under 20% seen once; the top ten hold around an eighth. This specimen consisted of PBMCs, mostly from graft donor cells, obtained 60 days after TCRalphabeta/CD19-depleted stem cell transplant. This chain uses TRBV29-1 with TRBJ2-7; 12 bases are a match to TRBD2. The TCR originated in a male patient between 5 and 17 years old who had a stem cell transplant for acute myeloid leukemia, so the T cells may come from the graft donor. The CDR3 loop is CSVGRTSGNHEQYF. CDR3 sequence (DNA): TGCAGCGTTGGGAGGACTAGCGGGAACCACGAGCAGTACTTC.